The 23 T cell receptor beta chains listed next were all sequenced from one sample in a study of siplizumab effects on memory and regulatory T cells. Some clones are missing from TCRdb's copy, which holds only in-frame ones; the method was immunoSEQ multiplex PCR. The sample lists about 91,000 clones, approximately 97% occurring once. The material sequenced was naive CD4+ T cells sorted from blood. Every receptor here comes from a human donor in good health.

CDR3 amino acids: CAISGNIYEQYF. The CDR3 DNA sequence: TGTGCCATCAGTGGGAACATCTACGAGCAGTACTTC. V and J are TRBV10-3 and TRBJ2-7, with D unclear. The CDR3 length is 12 residues. Trimming shortened V by 4 bases and J by 3 bases, and 7 bases separated the two germline ends. Germline lookup yields CDR1 ENHRY and CDR2 SYGVKD.

The chain recombines TRBV4-1 with TRBJ1-2, with a possible D match to TRBD1 (5 bases). The CDR3 runs to 13 residues. The germline V gene encodes CDR1 MGHRA and CDR2 YSYEKL. V lost 2 bases, J lost 4 bases, and 8 bases lay in between. The CDR3 DNA reads as TGCGCCAGCAGCCAACATGGGGGCTATGGCTACACCTTC. Encoded protein: CASSQHGGYGYTF.

About this clone itself: Relative to the germline gene, one junction end is altered; a read error may explain this. This chain connects TRBV5-1 to TRBJ1-4, with 8 bases fitting TRBD1. Germline CDR1 reads SGHRS; CDR2 reads YFSETQ. CDR3 length: 11 residues. CDR3 sequence reads: CASSGGQAVVF. The DNA of the CDR3 is TGCGCCAGCAGCGGGGGACAGGCGGTGGTTTTT.

This clone was counted a single time. V gene TRBV29-1 combines with J gene TRBJ2-4; D is unclear. Germline CDR1 reads SQVTM; CDR2 reads ANQGSEA. The CDR3 totals 13 residues. Trimming pared 7 bases from V and 1 base from J, leaving 11 bases between. CDR3: CSGVSRAKNIQYF. CDR3 nucleotides: TGCAGCGGAGTCTCAAGGGCCAAAAACATTCAGTACTTC.

This clone was observed a handful of times. CDR3 protein: CAWNPGQISAFF. In DNA form, the CDR3 reads TGTGCCTGGAATCCCGGCCAGATAAGTGCTTTCTTT. The rearrangement links TRBV30 to TRBJ1-1, with D hard to call. Germline lookup yields CDR1 GTSNPN and CDR2 SVGIG (reference sequence). The CDR3 loop spans 12 amino acids. V lost 4 bases to trimming and J lost 11 bases, with 17 bases between them.

The J gene is TRBJ2-7, the V gene TRBV7-2; D is unclear. V dropped 2 bases and J dropped 2 bases, with 16 bases sitting between them. This CDR3 has 16 amino acids. Germline CDR1 is SGHTA and CDR2 is FQGNSA. In DNA form, the CDR3 reads TGTGCCAGCAGCTTATCTGATGTGCTAGGGCCCTACGAGCAGTACTTC. Protein sequence: CASSLSDVLGPYEQYF.

The V call is TRBV5-1, the J call TRBJ2-2; 7 bases fit TRBD2. CDR1 and CDR2 from the germline V gene are SGHRS and YFSETQ. The CDR3 runs 16 residues. V dropped 2 bases and J dropped 4; count of bases not matched to a gene: 8. The CDR3 DNA is TGCGCCAGCAGCTTCCTCGCGGGGGACCCCACCGGGGAGCTGTTTTTT. Translated, it gives CASSFLAGDPTGELFF.

In this sample, this clone turned up once. J is TRBJ2-5 and V is TRBV19; 11 bases map to TRBD2. Germline loops: CDR1 LNHDA, CDR2 SQIVND (reference sequence). V was pared by 7 bases and J by 2 bases, with 0 bases of the junction left unmatched. The CDR3 sequence is 13 residues long. The CDR3 sequence: CASTSGGQETQYF. CDR3 in DNA: TGTGCCAGTACTAGCGGGGGGCAAGAGACCCAGTACTTC.

CDR3 sequence: CASSPSVNTEAFF. The CDR3 DNA sequence: TGTGCCAGTAGTCCCTCCGTGAACACTGAAGCTTTCTTT. The rearrangement uses TRBV19 and TRBJ1-1; D is ambiguous. CDR1 and CDR2 (germline): LNHDA, SQIVND (reference sequence). V dropped 5 bases and J dropped 0 bases, with 7 bases sitting between them. The CDR3 sequence is 13 residues long. Full variable domain (remainder filled in from reference TRBV19 and TRBJ1-1): DGGITQSPKYLFRKEGQNVTLSCEQNLNHDAMYWYRQDPGQGLRLIYYSQIVNDFQKGDIAEGYSVSREKKESFPLTVTSAQKNPTAFYLCASSPSVNTEAFFGQGTRLTVV.

V gene TRBV5-4 combines with J gene TRBJ2-3; no clear D gene. The CDR3 length is 13 residues. The germline V and J ends were trimmed by 0 bases and 1 base, with 3 bases remaining between them. CDR1 is SGHNT and CDR2 is YYREEE in the germline V gene (reference sequence). CDR3 DNA sequence: TGTGCCAGCAGCTTGGGGGGCACAGATACGCAGTATTTT. This codes for CASSLGGTDTQYF.

The rearrangement links TRBV7-6 to TRBJ2-1; 8 bases line up with TRBD2. From germline, CDR1 is SGHVS and CDR2 FNYEAQ. The CDR3 totals 15 residues. Trimming took 3 bases from V and 4 from J; bases not matched to a gene: 5. CDR3 in amino acids: CASSLMAGGYNEQFF. The DNA for the CDR3 is TGTGCCAGCAGCTTGATGGCGGGGGGATACAATGAGCAGTTCTTC. Using reference TRBV7-6 and TRBJ2-1 for the parts outside the CDR3, the full variable domain is GAGVSQSPRYKVTKRGQDVALRCDPISGHVSLYWYRQALGQGPEFLTYFNYEAQQDKSGLPNDRFSAERPEGSISTLTIQRTEQRDSAMYRCASSLMAGGYNEQFFGPGTRLTVL.

The CDR3 nucleotides read TGCGCCAGCAGTGAGTCCCCCTCTTCGGCCCAGTACTTC. This encodes CASSESPSSAQYF. The chain uses TRBV10-2 and TRBJ2-5; no firm D call. Germline V CDR1 and CDR2: WSHSY, SAAADI. CDR3 length: 13 residues. V lost 0 bases and J 9 bases, leaving 11 bases between the germline ends.

The chain uses TRBV7-9 and TRBJ1-2; D not resolved. The CDR3 has 14 amino acids. Germline CDR1 is SEHNR and CDR2 is FQNEAQ (reference sequence). V was cut by 4 bases and J by 2 bases, with 11 bases left in between. DNA for the CDR3: TGTGCCAGCAGCTCAACAAGACGGAACTATGGCTACACCTTC. It yields the protein CASSSTRRNYGYTF.

The V call is TRBV4-3, the J call TRBJ1-2, with D tentatively TRBD1 (5 bases). The length of the CDR3 is 15 residues. CDR1 LGHNA and CDR2 YSLEER come from the germline V gene. Trimming removed 1 base from V and 4 bases from J, with 13 bases in between. CDR3 loop: CASSQGGGPPYGYTF. For the CDR3, the DNA is TGCGCCAGCAGCCAAGGGGGGGGACCTCCCTATGGCTACACCTTC.

The rearrangement joins TRBV6-1 to TRBJ2-5, with a tentative D call TRBD1 (5 bases). The CDR3 has 12 residues. Germline loops: CDR1 MNHNS, CDR2 SASEGT. Deletions cut 10 bases from V and 2 bases from J, with 11 bases between. CDR3 protein: CATEDRQETQYF. CDR3 coding DNA: TGTGCCACAGAAGACAGACAAGAGACCCAGTACTTC.

V is TRBV18 and J is TRBJ2-3; D is uncertain. The CDR3 is made up of 13 amino acids. Between the trimmed V and J ends, which lost 6 bases and 0 bases, there was a span of 7 bases. Germline values: CDR1 KGHSH, CDR2 LQKENI. CDR3 residues: CASSLTSTDTQYF. The CDR3 nucleotides read TGTGCCAGCTCGCTCACTAGCACAGATACGCAGTATTTT.

J is TRBJ2-3 and V is TRBV28; no clear D. The CDR3 length is 12 residues. The germline gives CDR1 MDHEN, CDR2 SYDVKM. Trimming removed 6 bases at V and 1 base at J, with 5 bases between. CDR3 bases: TGTGCCAGCAGGGCACGCACAGATACGCAGTATTTT. It is translated as CASRARTDTQYF. Using reference TRBV28 and TRBJ2-3 for the parts outside the CDR3, the full variable domain is DVKVTQSSRYLVKRTGEKVFLECVQDMDHENMFWYRQDPGLGLRLIYFSYDVKMKEKGDIPEGYSVSREKKERFSLILESASTNQTSMYLCASRARTDTQYFGPGTRLTVL.

The chain carries TRBV28 and TRBJ1-1; D remains ambiguous. This CDR3 is 16 amino acids long. V was trimmed by 4 bases and J by 0 bases, leaving 15 bases between them. Germline CDR1 is MDHEN and CDR2 is SYDVKM. CDR3 residues: CASSSLGRGMNTEAFF. The CDR3 region has the DNA TGTGCCAGCAGTTCCTTAGGGAGAGGTATGAACACTGAAGCTTTCTTT. The whole variable domain, remainder taken from reference TRBV28 and TRBJ1-1, is DVKVTQSSRYLVKRTGEKVFLECVQDMDHENMFWYRQDPGLGLRLIYFSYDVKMKEKGDIPEGYSVSREKKERFSLILESASTNQTSMYLCASSSLGRGMNTEAFFGQGTRLTVV.

The chain is built from TRBV7-3 and TRBJ2-7; 15 nucleotides align to TRBD2. The CDR3 consists of 14 residues. J was trimmed by 6 bases and V by 5 bases; bases with no gene match: 2. CDR1 is SGHTA and CDR2 is FQGTGA in the germline V gene. The CDR3 DNA follows: TGTGCCAGCAGCACGGGACTAGCGGGGGGCGAGCAGTACTTC. Amino acids: CASSTGLAGGEQYF.

The rearrangement uses TRBV6-5 and TRBJ1-2; possibly TRBD1 for D (6 bases). V lost 6 bases and J lost 12, with 26 bases in between. Germline V lookup: CDR1 MNHEY, CDR2 SVGAGI. The CDR3 spans 15 residues. CDR3 in amino acids: CASRASGTPFLGNTF. The DNA of the CDR3 is TGTGCCAGCAGAGCATCCGGGACACCCTTCTTAGGAAACACCTTC.

A single count supports this clone. The chain carries TRBV6-5 and TRBJ2-3; the D call may be TRBD1 or TRBD2 (6 bases each). Deletions cut 2 bases from V and 2 bases from J, with 8 bases between. CDR1 is MNHEY, CDR2 SVGAGI, per germline. This CDR3 has 14 residues. CDR3 bases: TGTGCCAGCAGTTACGGGGGGCTCACAGATACGCAGTATTTT. This sequence encodes CASSYGGLTDTQYF.

The chain is built from TRBV19 and TRBJ1-4; possible D gene TRBD1, 5 bases. This CDR3 region has 13 residues. Germline CDR1 LNHDA, CDR2 SQIVND (reference sequence). Trimming removed 5 bases from V and 3 bases from J, with 7 bases in between. The CDR3: CASSDRPNEKLFF. CDR3 DNA: TGTGCCAGTAGTGACAGACCTAATGAAAAACTGTTTTTT.

This clone was recorded only once. This chain links TRBV5-4 with TRBJ1-1; maybe TRBD1 (6 bases). V was clipped by 4 bases and J by 6 bases, with 13 bases between them. The CDR3 consists of 13 residues. In germline, CDR1 is SGHNT, CDR2 YYREEE (reference sequence). This CDR3 is CASSTTGEAEAFF. The CDR3 nucleotides are TGTGCCAGCAGCACGACAGGTGAAGCTGAAGCTTTCTTT.